This TCR beta chain was retrieved from a study of blood T cell repertoires in COVID-19. Study information: Samples representing acute and convalescent COVID-19 were sourced from the United States, Italy and Spain. From T cells, B-cell-depleted T cells, or PBMCs came the material, which was cDNA or gDNA.

Sequencing used immunoSEQ multiplex PCR; TCRdb keeps in-frame clones, though not all of them. The data show fewer than 25,000 clones, roughly 90% seen once. CDR3 length: 13 amino acids. The V and J ends lost 4 bases and 7 bases respectively, with 14 bases between them. Germline CDR1 is MNHEY and CDR2 is SVGAGI. This clone was detected only a few times. The source of this sequence is a human donor in a cohort sampled during active COVID-19. The chain joins TRBV6-5 to TRBJ2-7; D may be TRBD2 (5 bases). Sequenced material: peripheral blood. The CDR3 DNA reads TGTGCCAGCAGTTTAACGGACCCGGGAGAGCAGTACTTC. The encoded protein is CASSLTDPGEQYF.